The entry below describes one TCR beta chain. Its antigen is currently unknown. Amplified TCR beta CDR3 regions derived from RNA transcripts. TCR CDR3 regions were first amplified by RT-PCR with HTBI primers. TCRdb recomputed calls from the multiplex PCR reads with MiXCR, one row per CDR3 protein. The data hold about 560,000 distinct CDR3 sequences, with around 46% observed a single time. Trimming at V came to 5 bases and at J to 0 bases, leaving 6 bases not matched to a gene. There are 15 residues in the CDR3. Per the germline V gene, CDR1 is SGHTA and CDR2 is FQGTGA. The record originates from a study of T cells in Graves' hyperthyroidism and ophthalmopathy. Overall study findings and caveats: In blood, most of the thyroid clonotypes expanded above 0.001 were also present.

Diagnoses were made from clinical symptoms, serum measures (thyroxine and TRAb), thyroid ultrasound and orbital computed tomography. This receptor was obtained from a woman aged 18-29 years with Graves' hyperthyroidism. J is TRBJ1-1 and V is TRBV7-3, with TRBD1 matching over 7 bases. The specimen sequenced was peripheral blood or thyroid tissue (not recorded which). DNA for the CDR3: TGTGCCAGCAGCGGGAACAGGGGCCTGAACACTGAAGCTTTCTTT. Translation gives CASSGNRGLNTEAFF.